This T cell receptor beta chain derives from a study of T cells in tumors after PD-1 blockade. CDR3 length equals 13 residues. Germline V gives CDR1 MGHDK, CDR2 SYGVNS. V was pared by 8 bases and J by 1 base, with 8 bases between. The data were produced by immunoSEQ multiplex PCR, yet TCRdb's version contains in-frame clones alone and is incomplete. The sample includes just under 20,000 clones, over 70% seen only once; the top ten take 25% to 30%. The chain couples TRBV25-1 to TRBJ2-2; D gene ambiguous. This material consisted of PBMCs, taken after anti-PD-1 therapy. This TCR came from a human donor with advanced basal cell or squamous cell carcinoma (not recorded which). The CDR3 protein is CASPWGNTGELFF. CDR3 in DNA: TGTGCCAGCCCCTGGGGGAACACCGGGGAGCTGTTTTTT.